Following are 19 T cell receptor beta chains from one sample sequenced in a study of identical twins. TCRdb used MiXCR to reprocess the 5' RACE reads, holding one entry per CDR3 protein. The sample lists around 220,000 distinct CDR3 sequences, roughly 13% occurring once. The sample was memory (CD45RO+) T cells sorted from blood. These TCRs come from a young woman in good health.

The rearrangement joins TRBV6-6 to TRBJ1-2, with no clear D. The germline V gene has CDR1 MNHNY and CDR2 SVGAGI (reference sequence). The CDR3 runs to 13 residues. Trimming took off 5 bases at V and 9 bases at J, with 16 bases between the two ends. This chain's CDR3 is CASSPDMKGSYTF. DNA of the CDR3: TGTGCCAGCAGTCCTGACATGAAAGGAAGCTACACCTTC.

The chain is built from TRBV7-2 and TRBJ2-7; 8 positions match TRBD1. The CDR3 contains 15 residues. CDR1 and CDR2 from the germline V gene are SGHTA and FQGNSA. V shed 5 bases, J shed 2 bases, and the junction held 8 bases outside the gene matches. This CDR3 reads CASSPRTGPTYEQYF. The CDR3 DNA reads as TGTGCCAGCAGCCCCAGGACAGGGCCGACCTACGAGCAGTACTTC.

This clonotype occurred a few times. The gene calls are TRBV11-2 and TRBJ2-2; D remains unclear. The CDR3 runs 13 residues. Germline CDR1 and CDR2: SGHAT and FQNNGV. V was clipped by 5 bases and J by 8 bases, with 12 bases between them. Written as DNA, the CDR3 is TGTGCCAGCAGCCCTGGGCCGGCGGGGGAGCTGTTTTTT. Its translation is CASSPGPAGELFF.

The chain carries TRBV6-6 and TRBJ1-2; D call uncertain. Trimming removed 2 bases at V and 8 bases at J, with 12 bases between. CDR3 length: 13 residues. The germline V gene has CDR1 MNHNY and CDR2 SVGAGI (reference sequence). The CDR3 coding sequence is TGTGCCAGCAGTTACATCTCACCGGAGGGCTACACCTTC. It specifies CASSYISPEGYTF.

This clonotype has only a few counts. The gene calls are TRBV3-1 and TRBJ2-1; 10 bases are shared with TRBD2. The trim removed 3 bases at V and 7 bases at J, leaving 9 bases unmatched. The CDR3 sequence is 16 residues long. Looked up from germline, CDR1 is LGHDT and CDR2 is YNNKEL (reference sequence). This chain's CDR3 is CASSHLSGRKRNEQFF. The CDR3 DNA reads TGTGCCAGCAGCCACCTTAGCGGGAGGAAAAGGAATGAGCAGTTCTTC.

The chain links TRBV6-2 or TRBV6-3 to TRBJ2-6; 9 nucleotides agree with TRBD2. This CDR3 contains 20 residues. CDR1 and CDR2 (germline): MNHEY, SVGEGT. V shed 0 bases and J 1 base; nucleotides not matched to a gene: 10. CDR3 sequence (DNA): TGTGCCAGCAGTTACTCTTTCCTAGCGGGAACGCGATCTGGGGCCAACGTCCTGACTTTC. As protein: CASSYSFLAGTRSGANVLTF.

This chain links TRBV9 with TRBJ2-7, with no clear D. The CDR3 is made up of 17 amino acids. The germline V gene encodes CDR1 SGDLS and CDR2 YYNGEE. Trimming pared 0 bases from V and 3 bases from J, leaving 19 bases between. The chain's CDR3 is CASSVDSGGGVNYEQYF. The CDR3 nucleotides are TGTGCCAGCAGCGTAGATTCAGGCGGCGGAGTTAACTACGAGCAGTACTTC.

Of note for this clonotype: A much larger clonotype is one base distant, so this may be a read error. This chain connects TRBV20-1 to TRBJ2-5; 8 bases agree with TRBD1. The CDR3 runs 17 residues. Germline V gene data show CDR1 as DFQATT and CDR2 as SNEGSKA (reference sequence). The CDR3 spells CCARDLRAGGVGETQYF. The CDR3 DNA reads TGCTGTGCTAGAGATCTCCGGGCAGGGGGCGTCGGGGAGACCCAGTACTTC.

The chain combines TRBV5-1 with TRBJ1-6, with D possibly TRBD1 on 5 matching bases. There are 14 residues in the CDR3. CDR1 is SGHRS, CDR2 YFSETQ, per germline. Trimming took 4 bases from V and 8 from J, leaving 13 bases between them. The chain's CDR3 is CASSEDRTYSPLHF. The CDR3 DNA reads TGCGCCAGCAGCGAAGACAGAACTTATTCACCCCTCCACTTT. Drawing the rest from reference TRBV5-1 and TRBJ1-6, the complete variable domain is KAGVTQTPRYLIKTRGQQVTLSCSPISGHRSVSWYQQTPGQGLQFLFEYFSETQRNKGNFPGRFSGRQFSNSRSEMNVSTLELGDSALYLCASSEDRTYSPLHFGNGTRLTVT.

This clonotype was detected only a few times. The CDR3 region is CASSLSPSGGRTQYF. The CDR3 coding sequence is TGTGCCAGCAGTTTAAGTCCTAGCGGGGGAAGGACCCAGTACTTC. The J gene is TRBJ2-5, the V gene TRBV12-3 or TRBV12-4; 10 nucleotides agree with TRBD2. With V trimmed by 2 bases and J by 7 bases, 7 bases remained unmatched. The CDR3 is 15 amino acids.

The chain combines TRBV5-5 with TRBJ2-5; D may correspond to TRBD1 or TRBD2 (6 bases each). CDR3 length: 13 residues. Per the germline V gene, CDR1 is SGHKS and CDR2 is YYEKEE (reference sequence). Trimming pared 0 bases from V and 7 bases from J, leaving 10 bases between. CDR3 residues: CASSLVEGGTQYF. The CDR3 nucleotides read TGTGCCAGCAGCTTGGTGGAGGGGGGGACCCAGTACTTC.

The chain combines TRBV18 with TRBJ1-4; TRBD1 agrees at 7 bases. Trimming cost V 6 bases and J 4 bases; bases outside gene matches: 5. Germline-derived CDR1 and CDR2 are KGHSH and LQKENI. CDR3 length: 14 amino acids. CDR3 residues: CASSRQGLNEKLFF. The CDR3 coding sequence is TGTGCCAGCTCGCGACAGGGACTTAATGAAAAACTGTTTTTT.

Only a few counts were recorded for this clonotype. CDR3 amino acids: CASSYGRDRRTEAFF. CDR3 bases: TGTGCCAGCAGCTACGGTAGGGACAGAAGGACTGAAGCTTTCTTT. The chain carries TRBV11-2 and TRBJ1-1, with 7 bases that match TRBD1. Germline values: CDR1 SGHAT, CDR2 FQNNGV. The CDR3 is made up of 15 amino acids. Unmatched junction bases numbered 10, after V lost 4 bases and J lost 5 bases.

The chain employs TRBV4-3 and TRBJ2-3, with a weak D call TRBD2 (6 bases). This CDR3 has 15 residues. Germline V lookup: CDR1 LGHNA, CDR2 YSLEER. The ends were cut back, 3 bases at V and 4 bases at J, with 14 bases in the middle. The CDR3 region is CASSQRLRRADTQYF. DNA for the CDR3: TGCGCCAGCAGCCAGCGCTTGCGGAGGGCAGATACGCAGTATTTT.

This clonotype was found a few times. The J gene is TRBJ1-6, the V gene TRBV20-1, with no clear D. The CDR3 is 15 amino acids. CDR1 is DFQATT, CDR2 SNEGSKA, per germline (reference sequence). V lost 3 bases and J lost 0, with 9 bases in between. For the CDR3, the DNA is TGCAGTGCTAGCTCCTCAGGCTCCTATAATTCACCCCTCCACTTT. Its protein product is CSASSSGSYNSPLHF.

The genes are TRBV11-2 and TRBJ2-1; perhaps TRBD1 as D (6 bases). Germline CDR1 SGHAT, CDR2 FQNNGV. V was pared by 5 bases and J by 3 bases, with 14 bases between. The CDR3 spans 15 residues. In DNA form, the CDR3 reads TGTGCCAGCAGCCTGGGGCGGACAGTCTACAATGAGCAGTTCTTC. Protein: CASSLGRTVYNEQFF.

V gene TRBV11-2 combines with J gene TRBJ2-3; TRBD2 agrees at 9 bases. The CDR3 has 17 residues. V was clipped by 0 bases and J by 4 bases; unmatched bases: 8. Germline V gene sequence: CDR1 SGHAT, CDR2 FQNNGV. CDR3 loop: CASSLDLAGGPSDTQYF. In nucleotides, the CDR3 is TGTGCCAGCAGCTTAGACCTGGCGGGAGGGCCATCAGATACGCAGTATTTT.

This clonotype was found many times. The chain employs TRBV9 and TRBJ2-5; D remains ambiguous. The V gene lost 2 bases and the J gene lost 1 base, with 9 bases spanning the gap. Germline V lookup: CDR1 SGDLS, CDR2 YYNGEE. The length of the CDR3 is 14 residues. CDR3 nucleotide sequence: TGTGCCAGCAGCGTGGACGGGTTCCAAGAGACCCAGTACTTC. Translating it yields CASSVDGFQETQYF.

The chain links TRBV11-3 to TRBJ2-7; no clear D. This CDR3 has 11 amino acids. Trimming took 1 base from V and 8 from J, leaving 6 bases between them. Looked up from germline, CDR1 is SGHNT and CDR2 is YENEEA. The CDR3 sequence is CASSLGPKQYF. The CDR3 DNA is TGTGCCAGCAGCTTAGGTCCAAAGCAGTACTTC.